A single sample is the source of the 27 T cell receptor beta chains below, sequenced in a study of blood T cell repertoires in COVID-19. Data came from immunoSEQ multiplex PCR; TCRdb stores just in-frame clones and leaves some out. The sample lists about 150,000 clones, roughly 80% occurring once. The sequenced sample was peripheral blood. Every receptor here comes from a woman aged 60 to 75 with acute or convalescent COVID-19.

In DNA form, the CDR3 reads TGCGCCAGCAGTGACGGGACAGGGGGAGCCGGGGAGCTGTTTTTT. Its translation is CASSDGTGGAGELFF. The J gene is TRBJ2-2, the V gene TRBV10-2; 11 bases are a match to TRBD1. V gave up 3 bases and J gave up 6 bases; unmatched junction bases: 3. From germline, CDR1 is WSHSY and CDR2 SAAADI. The CDR3 contains 15 residues.

The CDR3 DNA reads as TGTGCCAGCAGGCAAGGGACAACGAATTCCTACGAGCAGTACTTC. Protein: CASRQGTTNSYEQYF. The gene calls are TRBV6-5 and TRBJ2-7; weak D call: TRBD1 (6 bases). The germline gives CDR1 MNHEY, CDR2 SVGAGI. The CDR3 length is 15 residues. With 6 bases removed from V and 1 base from J, the gap between germline ends came to 16 bases.

The genes are TRBV2 and TRBJ2-7; TRBD1 is a possible D gene (6 bases). The CDR3 runs to 12 residues. Germline CDR1 is SNHLY and CDR2 is FYNNEI. V lost 10 bases and J lost 6, with 16 bases in between. This CDR3 reads CATPRDTREQYF. The CDR3 nucleotides read TGTGCCACCCCCCGGGACACACGCGAGCAGTACTTC. The full variable domain, rest sourced from reference TRBV2 and TRBJ2-7, is EPEVTQTPSHQVTQMGQEVILRCVPISNHLYFYWYRQILGQKVEFLVSFYNNEISEKSEIFDDQFSVERPDGSNFTLKIRSTKLEDSAMYFCATPRDTREQYFGPGTRLTVT.

The chain recombines TRBV3-1 (or the pseudogene TRBV3-2) with TRBJ1-1, with a possible D match to TRBD1 (5 bases). CDR3 size: 14 residues. V lost 3 bases to trimming and J lost 5 bases, with 13 bases between them. The germline gives CDR1 LGHDT, CDR2 YNNKEL (reference sequence). The DNA of the CDR3 is TGTGCCAGCAGCCACGACGACAGACAAACTGAAGCTTTCTTT. It codes for CASSHDDRQTEAFF.

This chain connects TRBV4-1 to TRBJ2-7; TRBD1 agrees at 9 bases. Germline CDR1 is MGHRA and CDR2 is YSYEKL. V lost 1 base, J lost 1 base, and 2 bases stayed unmatched. The CDR3 spans 15 residues. CDR3 sequence: CASSQAGTGSYEQYF. For the CDR3, the DNA is TGCGCCAGCAGCCAAGCCGGGACAGGGTCCTACGAGCAGTACTTC.

This chain connects TRBV28 to TRBJ1-1; perhaps TRBD1 as D (6 bases). This CDR3 region has 13 residues. The V gene lost 7 bases and the J gene lost 0 bases, with 9 bases spanning the gap. Germline lookup yields CDR1 MDHEN and CDR2 SYDVKM. CDR3 protein: CASKGHMNTEAFF. CDR3 bases: TGTGCCAGCAAGGGACACATGAACACTGAAGCTTTCTTT.

The chain employs TRBV19 and TRBJ1-1; weak D call: TRBD1 (5 bases). Germline assignment: CDR1 LNHDA and CDR2 SQIVND (reference sequence). This CDR3 has 13 amino acids. V lost 7 bases to trimming and J lost 5 bases, with 14 bases between them. In DNA form, the CDR3 reads TGTGCCAGTACCCCCCGGGGGGGGACTGAAGCTTTCTTT. It is translated as CASTPRGGTEAFF.

The chain combines TRBV3-1 (or the pseudogene TRBV3-2) with TRBJ2-5; no reliable D call. The CDR3 contains 14 residues. Germline V gene lookup returns CDR1 LGHDT and CDR2 YNNKEL (reference sequence). Trimming stripped 1 base from V and 4 bases from J, with 10 bases between. The DNA of the CDR3 is TGTGCCAGCAGCCAAGCAGGAATGTCAGAGACCCAGTACTTC. Amino acid sequence: CASSQAGMSETQYF.

V is TRBV12-3 or TRBV12-4 and J is TRBJ1-1; D unresolved. With 3 bases removed from V and 3 bases from J, the gap between germline ends came to 5 bases. This CDR3 is built from 12 residues. CDR3 DNA: TGTGCCAGCAGTTTCGGTGACACTGAAGCTTTCTTT. It translates to CASSFGDTEAFF.

This rearrangement joins TRBV28 to TRBJ1-1, with D possibly matching TRBD1 (5 bases). The CDR3 spans 16 residues. The germline V and J ends were trimmed by 8 bases and 1 base, with 20 bases remaining between them. Germline V gene sequence: CDR1 MDHEN, CDR2 SYDVKM. This chain's CDR3 is CASVEGGTQGNTEAFF. The DNA of the CDR3 is TGTGCCAGCGTTGAGGGAGGGACCCAGGGGAACACTGAAGCTTTCTTT.

In this sample, this clone turned up a few times. The chain couples TRBV3-1 (or the pseudogene TRBV3-2) to TRBJ2-7, with 10 nucleotides matching TRBD1. Looked up from germline, CDR1 is LGHDT and CDR2 is YNNKEL (reference sequence). CDR3 size: 16 residues. The V segment lost 1 base and the J segment 4 bases; nucleotides outside the gene matches: 7. The CDR3 loop reads CASSQVIGTGAYEQYF. The CDR3 nucleotides read TGTGCCAGCAGCCAAGTAATCGGGACAGGGGCGTACGAGCAGTACTTC.

This chain joins TRBV5-5 and TRBJ2-7; no firm D call. Germline V gene lookup returns CDR1 SGHKS and CDR2 YYEKEE (reference sequence). The ends were cut back, 4 bases at V and 6 bases at J, with 11 bases in the middle. The CDR3 runs to 12 residues. The CDR3 region has the DNA TGTGCCAGCAGCATATACGGTGTCGAGCAGTACTTC. It encodes CASSIYGVEQYF.

V gene TRBV29-1 combines with J gene TRBJ1-4, with D uncertain. CDR3 length: 12 amino acids. The V gene lost 6 bases and the J gene lost 8 bases, with 13 bases spanning the gap. Germline values: CDR1 SQVTM, CDR2 ANQGSEA. The DNA for the CDR3 is TGCAGCGTGCGGTTACCCGGGGAAAAACTGTTTTTT. The encoded protein is CSVRLPGEKLFF.

This rearrangement joins TRBV12-3 or TRBV12-4 to TRBJ1-3; no definite D call. The length of the CDR3 is 12 residues. V was pared by 2 bases and J by 8 bases, with 7 bases between. CDR3 residues: CASSLLRDTIYF. DNA for the CDR3: TGTGCCAGCAGTTTATTGAGAGACACCATATATTTT.

The chain couples TRBV5-5 to TRBJ2-3, with D possibly matching TRBD1 (6 bases). CDR3 length equals 14 residues. V lost 5 bases and J 2 bases, leaving 12 bases between the germline ends. The germline V gene has CDR1 SGHKS and CDR2 YYEKEE (reference sequence). CDR3 loop: CASRSGHSTDTQYF. DNA of the CDR3: TGTGCCAGCAGATCGGGACATTCCACAGATACGCAGTATTTT.

V is TRBV28 and J is TRBJ1-5, with 7 bases identical to TRBD1. The CDR3 contains 13 residues. The trim removed 6 bases at V and 3 bases at J, leaving 2 bases unmatched. Germline assignment: CDR1 MDHEN and CDR2 SYDVKM. CDR3: CASREGANQPQHF. The CDR3 DNA sequence: TGTGCCAGCAGGGAGGGGGCCAATCAGCCCCAGCATTTT. The full variable domain, with the rest looked up from reference TRBV28 and TRBJ1-5, is DVKVTQSSRYLVKRTGEKVFLECVQDMDHENMFWYRQDPGLGLRLIYFSYDVKMKEKGDIPEGYSVSREKKERFSLILESASTNQTSMYLCASREGANQPQHFGDGTRLSIL.

CDR3 loop: CASSRVGAGNTIYF. The CDR3 bases are TGTGCCAGCAGCCGGGTGGGTGCTGGAAACACCATATATTTT. This rearrangement joins TRBV6-5 to TRBJ1-3; D gene uncertain. This CDR3 is built from 14 residues. V was clipped by 6 bases and J by 2 bases, with 11 bases between them. Per germline, CDR1 MNHEY and CDR2 SVGAGI.

V gene TRBV5-1 combines with J gene TRBJ2-6, with D tentatively TRBD2 (5 bases). CDR1 is SGHRS and CDR2 is YFSETQ in the germline V gene. This CDR3 has 13 residues. Trimming stripped 4 bases from V and 4 bases from J, with 6 bases between. The CDR3 sequence is CASSPGGANVLTF. DNA of the CDR3: TGCGCCAGCAGCCCGGGGGGGGCCAACGTCCTGACTTTC.

The V gene is TRBV10-3, the J gene TRBJ1-2; 9 bases agree with TRBD1. The CDR3 loop spans 15 amino acids. CDR1 ENHRY and CDR2 SYGVKD come from the germline V gene. V trimming: 4 bases; J trimming: 8 bases; junction bases outside the gene matches: 11. The CDR3 sequence: CAISGPGQGGQGYTF. The CDR3 DNA sequence: TGTGCCATCAGTGGTCCGGGACAGGGTGGTCAGGGCTACACCTTC.

The sample holds one count of this clone. The J gene is TRBJ2-3, the V gene TRBV10-2; unclear D gene. Germline V gives CDR1 WSHSY, CDR2 SAAADI. The ends were cut back, 7 bases at V and 1 base at J, with 6 bases in the middle. There are 12 residues in the CDR3. CDR3 sequence reads: CASKSGTDTQYF. CDR3 bases: TGCGCCAGCAAGAGCGGCACAGATACGCAGTATTTT.

There are a few counts of this clone. This sequence joins TRBV18 and TRBJ1-2; 11 nucleotides line up with TRBD1. Per germline, CDR1 KGHSH and CDR2 LQKENI. The CDR3 runs 15 residues. Trimming cost V 3 bases and J 6 bases; bases outside gene matches: 6. CDR3 nucleotides: TGTGCCAGCTCACCTATGGACAGGGGGCCTGATGGCTACACCTTC. Its translation: CASSPMDRGPDGYTF. The whole variable domain, remainder taken from reference TRBV18 and TRBJ1-2, is NAGVMQNPRHLVRRRGQEARLRCSPMKGHSHVYWYRQLPEEGLKFMVYLQKENIIDESGMPKERFSAEFPKEGPSILRIQQVVRGDSAAYFCASSPMDRGPDGYTFGSGTRLTVV.

The V gene is TRBV6-5, the J gene TRBJ1-2; 8 bases fit TRBD1. V dropped 6 bases and J dropped 5; count of bases not matched to a gene: 8. Looked up from germline, CDR1 is MNHEY and CDR2 is SVGAGI. The CDR3 spans 14 residues. CDR3 sequence reads: CASRTGQEIYGYTF. The CDR3 DNA is TGTGCCAGCAGGACGGGACAGGAAATTTATGGCTACACCTTC.

The chain is built from TRBV11-2 and TRBJ2-1, with D perhaps matching TRBD1 (6 bases). Between the trimmed V and J ends, which lost 4 bases and 7 bases, there was a span of 11 bases. The CDR3 contains 13 residues. Germline CDR1 SGHAT, CDR2 FQNNGV. The CDR3 is CASSSDSWNEQFF. The CDR3 bases are TGTGCCAGCAGCTCGGACAGTTGGAATGAGCAGTTCTTC.

This rearrangement joins TRBV2 to TRBJ2-5, with D perhaps TRBD1 (5 bases). The CDR3 totals 11 residues. The V and J ends lost 6 bases and 5 bases respectively, with 7 bases between them. Germline CDR1 reads SNHLY; CDR2 reads FYNNEI. This chain's CDR3 is CASRGPETQYF. In nucleotides, the CDR3 is TGTGCCAGCAGGGGGCCGGAGACCCAGTACTTC.

J is TRBJ1-1 and V is TRBV29-1; 7 bases match TRBD1. CDR1 is SQVTM, CDR2 ANQGSEA, per germline. Trimming removed 7 bases from V and 7 bases from J; junction bases left unmatched: 12. The CDR3 totals 13 residues. The CDR3 loop is CSALGQVGSEAFF. CDR3 DNA: TGCAGCGCGCTAGGACAGGTAGGCAGTGAAGCTTTCTTT.

The J gene is TRBJ1-3, the V gene TRBV14, with TRBD1 as a possible D gene (5 bases). This CDR3 is 15 amino acids long. Looked up from germline, CDR1 is SGHDN and CDR2 is FVKESK. The V end lost 4 bases, the J end lost 1 base, and 11 bases lay between the germline ends. CDR3 bases: TGTGCCAGCAGCCGGGCACGGGGGTCTGGAAACACCATATATTTT. Translation: CASSRARGSGNTIYF.

The rearrangement uses TRBV4-1 and TRBJ1-2; TRBD1 is a possible D gene (5 bases). CDR1 and CDR2 from the germline V gene are MGHRA and YSYEKL. The CDR3 contains 15 residues. The V and J ends lost 4 bases and 8 bases respectively, with 20 bases between them. The CDR3 region has the DNA TGCGCCAGCAGCCGATCCTATTCCCCACCAGGGGGCTACACCTTC. As protein: CASSRSYSPPGGYTF.